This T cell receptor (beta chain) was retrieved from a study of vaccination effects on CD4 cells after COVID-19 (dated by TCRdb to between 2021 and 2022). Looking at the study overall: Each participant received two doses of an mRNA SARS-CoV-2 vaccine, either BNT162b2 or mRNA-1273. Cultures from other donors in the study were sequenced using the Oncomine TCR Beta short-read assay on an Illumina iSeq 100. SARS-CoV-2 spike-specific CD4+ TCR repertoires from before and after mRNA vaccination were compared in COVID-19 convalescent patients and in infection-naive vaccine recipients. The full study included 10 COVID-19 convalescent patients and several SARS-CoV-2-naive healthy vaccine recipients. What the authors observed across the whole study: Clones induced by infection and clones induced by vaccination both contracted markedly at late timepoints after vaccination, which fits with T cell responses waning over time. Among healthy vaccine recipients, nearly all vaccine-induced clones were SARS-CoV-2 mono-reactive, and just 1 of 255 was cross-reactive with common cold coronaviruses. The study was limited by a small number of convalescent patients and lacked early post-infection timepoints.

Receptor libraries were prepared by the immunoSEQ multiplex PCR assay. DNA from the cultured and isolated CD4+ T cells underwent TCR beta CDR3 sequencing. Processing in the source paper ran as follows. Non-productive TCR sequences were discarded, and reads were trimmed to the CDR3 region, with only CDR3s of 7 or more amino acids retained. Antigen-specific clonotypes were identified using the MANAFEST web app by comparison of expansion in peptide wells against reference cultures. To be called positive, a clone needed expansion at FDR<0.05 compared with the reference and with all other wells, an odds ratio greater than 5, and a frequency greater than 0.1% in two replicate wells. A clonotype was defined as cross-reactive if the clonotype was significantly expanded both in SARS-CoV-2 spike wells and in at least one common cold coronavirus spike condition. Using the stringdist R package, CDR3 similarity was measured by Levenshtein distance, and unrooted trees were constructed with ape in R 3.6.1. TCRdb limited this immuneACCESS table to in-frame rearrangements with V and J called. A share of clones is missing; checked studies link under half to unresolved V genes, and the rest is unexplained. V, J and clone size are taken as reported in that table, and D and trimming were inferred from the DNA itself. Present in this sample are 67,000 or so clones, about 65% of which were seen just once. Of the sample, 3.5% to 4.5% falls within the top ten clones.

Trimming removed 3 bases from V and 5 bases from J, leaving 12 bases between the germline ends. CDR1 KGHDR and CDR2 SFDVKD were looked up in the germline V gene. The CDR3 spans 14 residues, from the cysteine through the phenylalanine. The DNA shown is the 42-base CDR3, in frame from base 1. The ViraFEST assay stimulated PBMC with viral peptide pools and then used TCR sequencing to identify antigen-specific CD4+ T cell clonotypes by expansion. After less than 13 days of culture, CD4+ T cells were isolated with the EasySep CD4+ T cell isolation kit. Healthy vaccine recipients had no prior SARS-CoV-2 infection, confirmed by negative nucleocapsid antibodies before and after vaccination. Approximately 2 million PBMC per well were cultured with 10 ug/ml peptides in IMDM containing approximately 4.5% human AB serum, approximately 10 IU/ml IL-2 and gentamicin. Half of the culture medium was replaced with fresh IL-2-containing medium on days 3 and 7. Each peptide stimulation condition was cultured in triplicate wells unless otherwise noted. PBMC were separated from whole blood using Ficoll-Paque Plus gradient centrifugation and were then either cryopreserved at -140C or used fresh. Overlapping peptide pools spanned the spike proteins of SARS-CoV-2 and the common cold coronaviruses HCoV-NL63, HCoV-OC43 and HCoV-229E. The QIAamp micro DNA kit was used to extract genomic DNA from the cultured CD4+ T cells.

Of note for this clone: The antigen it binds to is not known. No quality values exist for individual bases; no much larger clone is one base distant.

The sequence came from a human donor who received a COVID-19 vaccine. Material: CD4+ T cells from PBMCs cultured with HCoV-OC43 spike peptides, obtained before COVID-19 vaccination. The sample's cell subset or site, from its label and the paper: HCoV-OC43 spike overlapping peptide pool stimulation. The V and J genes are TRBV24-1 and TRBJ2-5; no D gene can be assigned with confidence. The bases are TGTGCCACCAGTGATGGTGTAATCGGGGAGACCCAGTACTTC. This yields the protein CATSDGVIGETQYF.